A single TCR beta chain is shown here with its context. In the study's own analysis: Amplification of reference gene primers was used by the study to estimate nucleated cell counts. Sequencing was performed with immunoSEQ multiplex PCR; in TCRdb, only in-frame clones are kept and a portion is missing. V and J calls and clone size are as listed in that table; D and trimming were resolved from the DNA. Seen here are approximately 300,000 clones, about 84% observed once, and the top ten hold approximately 1.5%. The data are from a study of blood T cell repertoires in COVID-19. In the study overall: Researchers got acute and convalescent COVID-19 samples from the United States, Italy and Spain.

From germline, CDR1 is KGHSH and CDR2 LQKENI. The length of the CDR3 is 16 residues. Trimming shortened V by 4 bases and J by 0 bases, and 12 bases separated the two germline ends. The chain combines TRBV18 with TRBJ2-2; maybe TRBD1 (6 bases). The source material was peripheral blood. The sequence was collected from a woman aged 45-65 years with acute or convalescent COVID-19. The CDR3, as DNA: TGTGCCAGCTCACTCGGACAGACTACGAACACCGGGGAGCTGTTTTTT. Translating it yields CASSLGQTTNTGELFF.